This record concerns one T cell receptor (beta chain) sequence. Its matching antigen is unknown. The PCR employed 60 Vbeta primers together with 13 Jbeta primers. The assay was immunoSEQ multiplex PCR, and TCRdb's table has in-frame clones only and misses some. The sample consists of roughly 250,000 clones, 80% of them appearing once. The sample originates from a study of cytomegalovirus exposure and HLA in healthy donors. Findings and caveats of the study: As a later analysis showed, a missense DCLRE1C variant was linked to trimming of TCR beta V- and J-genes. Cytomegalovirus-associated status was assigned to about 160 TCR beta chains.

Each donor was healthy, and each was a bone marrow donor. The V end lost 5 bases, the J end lost 0 bases, and 14 bases lay between the germline ends. Germline V gene sequence: CDR1 SGHAT, CDR2 FQNNGV. This CDR3 is 16 amino acids long. This chain uses TRBV11-2 with TRBJ2-1; D unresolved. The clonotype was recovered from a girl aged 2-15 years in good health and CMV-seronegative. The sequenced sample was PBMCs. The CDR3 spells CASSLYMTSSYNEQFF. The CDR3 nucleotides read TGTGCCAGCAGCCTCTATATGACAAGCTCCTACAATGAGCAGTTCTTC.